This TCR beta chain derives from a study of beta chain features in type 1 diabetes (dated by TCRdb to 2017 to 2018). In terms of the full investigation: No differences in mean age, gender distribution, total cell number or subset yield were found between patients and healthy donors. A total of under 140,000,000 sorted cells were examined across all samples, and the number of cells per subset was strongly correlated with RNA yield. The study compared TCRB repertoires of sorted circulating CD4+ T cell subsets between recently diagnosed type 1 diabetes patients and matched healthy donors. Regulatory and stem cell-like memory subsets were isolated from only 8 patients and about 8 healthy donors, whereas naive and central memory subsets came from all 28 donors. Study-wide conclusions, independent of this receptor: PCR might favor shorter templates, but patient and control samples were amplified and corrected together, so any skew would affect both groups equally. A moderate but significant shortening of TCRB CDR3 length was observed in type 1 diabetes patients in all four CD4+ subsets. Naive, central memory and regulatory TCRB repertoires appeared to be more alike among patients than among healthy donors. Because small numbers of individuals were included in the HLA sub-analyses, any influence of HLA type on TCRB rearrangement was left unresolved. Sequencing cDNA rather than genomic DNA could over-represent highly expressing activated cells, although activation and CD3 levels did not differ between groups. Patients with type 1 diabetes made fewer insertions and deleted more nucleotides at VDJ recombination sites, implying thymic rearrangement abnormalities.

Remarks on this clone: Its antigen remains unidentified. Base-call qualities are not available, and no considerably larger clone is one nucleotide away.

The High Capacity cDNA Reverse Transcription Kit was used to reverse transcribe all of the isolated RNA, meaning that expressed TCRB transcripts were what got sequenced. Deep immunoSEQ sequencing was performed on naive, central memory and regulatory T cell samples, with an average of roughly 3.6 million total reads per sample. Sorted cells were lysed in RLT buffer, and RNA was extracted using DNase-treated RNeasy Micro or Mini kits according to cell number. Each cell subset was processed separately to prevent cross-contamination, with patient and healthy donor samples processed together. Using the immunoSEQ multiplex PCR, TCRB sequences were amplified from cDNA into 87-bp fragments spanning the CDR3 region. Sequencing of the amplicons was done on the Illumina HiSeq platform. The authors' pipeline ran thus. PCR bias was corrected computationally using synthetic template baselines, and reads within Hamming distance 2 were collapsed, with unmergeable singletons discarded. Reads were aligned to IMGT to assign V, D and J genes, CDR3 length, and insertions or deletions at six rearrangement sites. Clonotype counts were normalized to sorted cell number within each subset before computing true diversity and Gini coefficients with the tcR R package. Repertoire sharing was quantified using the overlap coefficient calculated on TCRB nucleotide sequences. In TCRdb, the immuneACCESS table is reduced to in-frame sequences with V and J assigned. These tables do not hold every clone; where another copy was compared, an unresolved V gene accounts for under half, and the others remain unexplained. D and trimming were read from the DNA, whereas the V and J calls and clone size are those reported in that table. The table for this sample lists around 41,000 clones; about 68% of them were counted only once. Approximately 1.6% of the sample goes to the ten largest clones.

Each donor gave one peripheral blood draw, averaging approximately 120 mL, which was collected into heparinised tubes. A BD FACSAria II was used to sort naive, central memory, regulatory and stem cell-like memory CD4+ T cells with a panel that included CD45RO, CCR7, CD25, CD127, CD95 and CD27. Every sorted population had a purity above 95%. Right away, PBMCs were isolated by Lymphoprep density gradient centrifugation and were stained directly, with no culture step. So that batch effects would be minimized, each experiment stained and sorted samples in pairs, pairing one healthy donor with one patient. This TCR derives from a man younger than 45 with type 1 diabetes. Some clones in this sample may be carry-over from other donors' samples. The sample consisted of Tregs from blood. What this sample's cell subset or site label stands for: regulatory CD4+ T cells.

CDR3 sequence: CASSQARVYHTDTQYF. DNA sequence: TGTGCCAGCAGCCAAGCACGGGTATATCACACAGATACGCAGTATTTT. This sequence uses TRBV4-2 and TRBJ2-3; no D segment can be confidently identified. V is clipped by 1 base and J by 2 bases, and the sequence between their germline boundaries is 13 bases long. CDR1 is given as LGHNA and CDR2 as YNFKEQ, both from the germline V gene. From its cysteine to its phenylalanine, the CDR3 spans 16 amino acids. Only the CDR3 portion is preserved as DNA: 48 bases, with reading frame beginning at the first base.